Only a few counts were recorded for the clone carrying this T cell receptor (beta chain). This sample is part of a study of blood T cells in healthy people across ages. This CDR3 contains 16 residues. Germline V CDR1 and CDR2: SGHAT, FQNNGV. The V gene end was trimmed by 5 bases and the J gene end by 14 bases; junction bases not matched to a gene: 20. Together with a sample-barcoded 5' primer, a J-beta primer mix was included in a second PCR lasting roughly 6 to 12 cycles. A single record per CDR3 protein comes from TCRdb applying MiXCR to the 5' RACE reads. The sample includes hundreds of thousands of distinct CDR3 sequences, about 55% of them seen just once.

Sequenced material: blood. This chain connects TRBV11-2 to TRBJ2-3, with 9 nucleotides matching TRBD2. This TCR was recovered from an elderly man in good health. CDR3 DNA sequence: TGTGCCAGCAGCCCCCAACGCGGGAGGGTCCACAGAGACGCGTATTTT. This encodes CASSPQRGRVHRDAYF.